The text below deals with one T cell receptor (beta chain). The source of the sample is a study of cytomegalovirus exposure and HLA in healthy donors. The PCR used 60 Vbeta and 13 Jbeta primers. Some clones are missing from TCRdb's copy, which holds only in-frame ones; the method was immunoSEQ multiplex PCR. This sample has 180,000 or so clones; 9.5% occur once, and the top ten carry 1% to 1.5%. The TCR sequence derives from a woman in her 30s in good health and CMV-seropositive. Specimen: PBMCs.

DNA of the CDR3: TGTGCCAGCAGCTTAGGAGGACCTAGCGGGAGGAACGAGCAGTTCTTC. This gives the protein CASSLGGPSGRNEQFF. The chain employs TRBV7-6 and TRBJ2-1, with 11 positions matching TRBD2. Germline assignment: CDR1 SGHVS and CDR2 FNYEAQ. This CDR3 is 16 amino acids long. J gave up 10 bases and V 1 base, and 9 bases lay outside the gene matches.